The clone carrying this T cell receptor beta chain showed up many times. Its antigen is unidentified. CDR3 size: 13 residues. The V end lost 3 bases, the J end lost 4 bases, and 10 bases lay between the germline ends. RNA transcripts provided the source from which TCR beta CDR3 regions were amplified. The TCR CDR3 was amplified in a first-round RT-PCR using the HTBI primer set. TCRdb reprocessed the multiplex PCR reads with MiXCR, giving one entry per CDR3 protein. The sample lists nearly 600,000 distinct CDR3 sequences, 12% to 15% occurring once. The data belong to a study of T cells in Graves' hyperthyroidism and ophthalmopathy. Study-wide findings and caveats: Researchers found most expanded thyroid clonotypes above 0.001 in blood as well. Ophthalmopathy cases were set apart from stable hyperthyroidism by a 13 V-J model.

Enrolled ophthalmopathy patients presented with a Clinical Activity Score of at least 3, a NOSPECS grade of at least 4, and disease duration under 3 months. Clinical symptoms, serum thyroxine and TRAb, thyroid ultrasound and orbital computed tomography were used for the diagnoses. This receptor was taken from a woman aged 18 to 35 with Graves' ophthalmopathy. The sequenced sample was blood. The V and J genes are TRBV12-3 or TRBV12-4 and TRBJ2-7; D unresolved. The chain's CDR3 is CASSFAAVYEQYF. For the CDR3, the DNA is TGTGCCAGCAGTTTTGCGGCGGTATACGAGCAGTACTTC.